These 13 T cell receptor beta chains originate from one sample sequenced in a study of blood T cell repertoires in COVID-19. Some clones are missing from TCRdb's copy, which holds only in-frame ones; the method was immunoSEQ multiplex PCR. Among some 180,000 clones, 79% were seen once, and the ten largest hold roughly 19%. The sequenced sample was PBMCs or T cells enriched from blood (not recorded which). These TCRs come from a woman in her 70s in a cohort exposed to, infected with or recovered from COVID-19 (not recorded which).

CDR3 residues: CASASLGTGAAGGPKVHTDTQYF. CDR3 bases: TGTGCCAGCGCTTCCTTGGGGACAGGGGCAGCGGGAGGGCCGAAAGTCCACACAGATACGCAGTATTTT. This sequence joins TRBV28 and TRBJ2-3, with D possibly being TRBD1 or TRBD2 (10 bases each). Germline V lookup: CDR1 MDHEN, CDR2 SYDVKM. V was clipped by 8 bases and J by 2 bases, with 41 bases between them. The CDR3 totals 23 residues.

The genes are TRBV5-1 and TRBJ1-4; possible D gene TRBD1, 5 bases. Trimming removed 3 bases at V and 5 bases at J, with 11 bases between. This CDR3 region has 14 residues. CDR1 and CDR2 (germline): SGHRS, YFSETQ. For the CDR3, the DNA is TGCGCCAGCAGCTCCGACAGAGGAAATGAAAAACTGTTTTTT. Translated: CASSSDRGNEKLFF.

The chain carries TRBV10-1 and TRBJ2-5; D is possibly TRBD1 (5 bases). Trimming stripped 4 bases from V and 2 bases from J, with 8 bases between. The CDR3 runs 13 residues. CDR1 WNHNN and CDR2 SYGVQD come from the germline V gene (reference sequence). The CDR3 DNA reads as TGCGCCAGCAGTGGGCAGGGACAAGAGACCCAGTACTTC. Its translation is CASSGQGQETQYF.

This chain joins TRBV28 and TRBJ2-3; D uncertain. V shed 8 bases and J shed 3 bases, with 9 bases lying between them. Germline CDR1 is MDHEN and CDR2 is SYDVKM. CDR3 length: 12 residues. CDR3 in amino acids: CASSSRTDTQYF. DNA of the CDR3: TGTGCCAGCTCTTCTAGAACAGATACGCAGTATTTT.

This clone came up a few times. V is TRBV9 and J is TRBJ1-4, with 8 bases aligning to TRBD1. Trimming removed 4 bases from V and 1 base from J; junction bases left unmatched: 9. This CDR3 has 17 residues. The germline V gene has CDR1 SGDLS and CDR2 YYNGEE. Here the CDR3 reads CASSPRDRRITNEKLFF. CDR3 nucleotides: TGTGCCAGCAGCCCTCGGGACAGGAGGATAACTAATGAAAAACTGTTTTTT.

This clone appeared a few times. The chain links TRBV28 to TRBJ1-3, with TRBD1 matching 8 bases. The CDR3 runs 16 residues. Germline-derived CDR1 and CDR2 are MDHEN and SYDVKM. J gave up 4 bases and V 1 base, and 6 bases lay outside the gene matches. For the CDR3, the DNA is TGTGCCAGCAGTTTATCGCAGGGGGCGCGAGGAAACACCATATATTTT. This codes for CASSLSQGARGNTIYF.

The genes are TRBV7-2 and TRBJ2-3; 14 nucleotides line up with TRBD2. This CDR3 has 17 amino acids. J gave up 3 bases and V 4 bases, and 6 bases lay outside the gene matches. Per germline, CDR1 SGHTA and CDR2 FQGNSA. The CDR3 region has the DNA TGTGCCAGCAGCTCCAGACTAGCGGGAGGGAGAACAGATACGCAGTATTTT. It codes for CASSSRLAGGRTDTQYF.

The chain uses TRBV19 and TRBJ1-5, with 9 bases matching TRBD1. Germline V gene sequence: CDR1 LNHDA, CDR2 SQIVND (reference sequence). The CDR3 runs 16 residues. V was pared by 5 bases and J by 6 bases, with 11 bases of the junction left unmatched. The CDR3 here is CASSLTGTGSSQPQHF. CDR3 nucleotide sequence: TGTGCCAGTAGTCTAACCGGGACAGGGAGTTCTCAGCCCCAGCATTTT.

This chain links TRBV7-9 with TRBJ2-4; TRBD2 might be the D (5 bases). The CDR3 totals 14 residues. Trimming took off 5 bases at V and 7 bases at J, with 15 bases between the two ends. Germline CDR1 SEHNR, CDR2 FQNEAQ (reference sequence). The DNA of the CDR3 is TGTGCCAGCAGCCCAAGGGCCCGGACTAACATTCAGTACTTC. Its protein is CASSPRARTNIQYF.

V is TRBV4-1 and J is TRBJ1-2; 8 positions agree with TRBD1. The CDR3 length is 15 residues. Germline CDR1 is MGHRA and CDR2 is YSYEKL. Unmatched junction bases numbered 9, after V lost 1 base and J lost 8 bases. Here the CDR3 reads CASSQASDRAQGYTF. The CDR3 DNA reads as TGCGCCAGCAGCCAAGCTTCGGACAGGGCACAAGGCTACACCTTC.

This clone has a handful of counts. The chain carries TRBV3-1 (or the pseudogene TRBV3-2) and TRBJ2-2; D remains ambiguous. This CDR3 spans 13 amino acids. V was clipped by 2 bases and J by 3 bases, with 4 bases between them. CDR1 and CDR2 (germline): LGHDT, YNNKEL (reference sequence). The chain's CDR3 is CASSQSYTGELFF. CDR3 coding DNA: TGTGCCAGCAGCCAATCATACACCGGGGAGCTGTTTTTT.

The chain is built from TRBV6-5 and TRBJ1-2; no clear D. Germline V gene lookup returns CDR1 MNHEY and CDR2 SVGAGI. Deletions cut 2 bases from V and 4 bases from J, with 14 bases between. The CDR3 extends over 15 amino acids. The CDR3 region has the DNA TGTGCCAGCAGTTACGATAGGGAGTTGATCTATGGCTACACCTTC. Amino acid sequence: CASSYDRELIYGYTF.

The chain uses TRBV19 and TRBJ2-6, with TRBD1 matching 7 bases. This CDR3 has 15 amino acids. The germline gives CDR1 LNHDA, CDR2 SQIVND (reference sequence). The J segment lost 4 bases and the V segment lost 5 bases, leaving 5 bases of the junction unmatched. CDR3 DNA sequence: TGTGCCAGTAGTTCCGGACAGGTGGGGGCCAACGTCCTGACTTTC. It yields the protein CASSSGQVGANVLTF.